These T cell receptor beta chains were read from a single sample in a study of shared clonotypes between healthy human individuals. Sequenced by immunoSEQ multiplex PCR; TCRdb stores in-frame clones only, minus some. The table has under 2,000,000 clones, approximately 95% seen once. Input material: naive CD8+ T cells sorted from blood. Receptors originate from a man aged 18 to 35 in good health. The CDR3 runs from the conserved cysteine through the conserved F or W. The size of a clone is reported for some rows only, either as once, few or many, or as a class for expanded clones.

CDR3,size,V,J
CASSFSGGGGKYEQYF,-,TRBV13,TRBJ2-7
CASRPGGGNTEAFF,-,TRBV25-1,TRBJ1-1
CASSLTGSYTEAFF,-,TRBV5-6,TRBJ1-1
CASSNPGLKTTQGETQYF,-,TRBV11-2,TRBJ2-5
CASSPWTYEQYF,-,TRBV11-2,TRBJ2-7
CASSWVDLTDQPQHF,once,TRBV4-1,TRBJ1-5
CASSLGASYEQYF,-,TRBV5-6,TRBJ2-7
CASSYAGLAYEQYF,-,TRBV28,TRBJ2-7
CASSIGQGLSYEQYF,-,TRBV9,TRBJ2-7
CASSQQEVSEAFF,-,TRBV4-1,TRBJ1-1
CASSPRDGTYEQYF,-,TRBV11-3,TRBJ2-7
CASSHSRDAYEQYF,-,TRBV4-3,TRBJ2-7
CASSADRGHSYEQYF,-,TRBV9,TRBJ2-7
CASSAGTGGRNTEAFF,-,TRBV13,TRBJ1-1
CASSSTQDLKNIQYF,-,TRBV7-9,TRBJ2-4
CASSAGAGLNEQFF,-,TRBV5-6,TRBJ2-1
CSVEDKGDPNQPQHF,-,TRBV29-1,TRBJ1-5
CASSPGTGFTEAFF,-,TRBV2,TRBJ1-1
CASSPILAGGPEQYF,-,TRBV27,TRBJ2-7
CASSTNSGTGGDEQYF,once,TRBV5-6,TRBJ2-7
CATRLSGTYEQYF,-,TRBV27,TRBJ2-7
CASSLDPGTLNEQFF,-,TRBV11-2,TRBJ2-1
CAWSVGQGSEAFF,-,TRBV30,TRBJ1-1
CASSLAGGPSYEQYF,-,TRBV7-9,TRBJ2-7
CASSSFQEAHNEQFF,-,TRBV11-2,TRBJ2-1
CASSLVGTGPLVSGNTIYF,-,TRBV5-4,TRBJ1-3
CASSQSIADSYEQYF,-,TRBV4-1,TRBJ2-7
CASSEGGDEQYF,-,TRBV25-1,TRBJ2-7
CASSQEVGTDTQYF,-,TRBV11-3,TRBJ2-3
CASSAVLVGIEQFF,-,TRBV6-1,TRBJ2-1
CASSLAGGVGGEQYF,-,TRBV7-6,TRBJ2-7
CASSLLGVTDTQYF,-,TRBV5-6,TRBJ2-3
CATSRDGTWTYSEQYF,-,TRBV15,TRBJ2-7
CASREGLTVADTQYF,-,TRBV9,TRBJ2-3
CASSQVRQSTQYF,-,TRBV14,TRBJ2-5
CAWSVLEWETQYF,-,TRBV30,TRBJ2-5
CASSEGRGHLYEQYF,-,TRBV2,TRBJ2-7
CASSLLGGPGNEQFF,-,TRBV7-9,TRBJ2-1
CASSAQLNYGYTF,-,TRBV19,TRBJ1-2
CASSVDSEGGTDTQYF,-,TRBV9,TRBJ2-3
CASSQQGRGSEAFF,-,TRBV4-1,TRBJ1-1
CASSPYRDSGNTIYF,-,TRBV7-9,TRBJ1-3
CASSKLAGVPDTQYF,-,TRBV19,TRBJ2-3
CASSERTGGYEQYF,-,TRBV6-1,TRBJ2-7
CASSFRGANQPQHF,-,TRBV13,TRBJ1-5
CASSHRLAGQETQYF,-,TRBV4-1,TRBJ2-5
CASSESSGRNTGELFF,-,TRBV7-7,TRBJ2-2
CASSPAKPRGYEQYF,-,TRBV27,TRBJ2-7
CASLGQGTDTQYF,-,TRBV7-9,TRBJ2-3
CASSFRAENIQYF,-,TRBV28,TRBJ2-4
CASSLTSRGNTEAFF,-,TRBV27,TRBJ1-1
CSATGTSGNNEQFF,-,TRBV29-1,TRBJ2-1
CAWSSWGVAEFSDTQYF,-,TRBV30,TRBJ2-3